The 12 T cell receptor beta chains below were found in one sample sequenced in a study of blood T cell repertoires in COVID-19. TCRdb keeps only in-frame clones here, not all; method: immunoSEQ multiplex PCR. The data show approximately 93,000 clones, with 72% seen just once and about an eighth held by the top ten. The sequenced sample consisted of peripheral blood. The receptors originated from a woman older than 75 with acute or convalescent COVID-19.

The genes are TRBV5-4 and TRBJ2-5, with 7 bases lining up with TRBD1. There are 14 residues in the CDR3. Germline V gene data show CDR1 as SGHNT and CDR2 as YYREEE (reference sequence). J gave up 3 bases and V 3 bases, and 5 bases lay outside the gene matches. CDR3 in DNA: TGTGCCAGCAGCTCGTTTGACAGGGAAGAGACCCAGTACTTC. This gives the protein CASSSFDREETQYF.

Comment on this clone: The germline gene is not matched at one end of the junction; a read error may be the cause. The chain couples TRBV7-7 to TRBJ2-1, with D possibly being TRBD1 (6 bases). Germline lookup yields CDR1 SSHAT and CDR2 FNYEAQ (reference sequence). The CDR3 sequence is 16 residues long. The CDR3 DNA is TGTGCTAGCAGCAAGGGGGTTAGGTTCACCCCAGGTGAGCAGTTCTTC. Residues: CASSKGVRFTPGEQFF. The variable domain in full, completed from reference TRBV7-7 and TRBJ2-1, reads GAGVSQSPRYKVTKRGQDVTLRCDPISSHATLYWYQQALGQGPEFLTYFNYEAQPDKSGLPSDRFSAERPEGSISTLTIQRTEQRDSAMYRCASSKGVRFTPGEQFFGPGTRLTVL.

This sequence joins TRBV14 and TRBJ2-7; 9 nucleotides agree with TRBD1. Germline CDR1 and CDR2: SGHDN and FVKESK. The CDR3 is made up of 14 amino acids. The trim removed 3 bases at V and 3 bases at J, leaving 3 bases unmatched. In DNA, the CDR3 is TGTGCCAGCAGCCAGGACAGGGGCAACTACGAGCAGTACTTC. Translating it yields CASSQDRGNYEQYF. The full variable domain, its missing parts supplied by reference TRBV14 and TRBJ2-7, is EAGVTQFPSHSVIEKGQTVTLRCDPISGHDNLYWYRRVMGKEIKFLLHFVKESKQDESGMPNNRFLAERTGGTYSTLKVQPAELEDSGVYFCASSQDRGNYEQYFGPGTRLTVT.

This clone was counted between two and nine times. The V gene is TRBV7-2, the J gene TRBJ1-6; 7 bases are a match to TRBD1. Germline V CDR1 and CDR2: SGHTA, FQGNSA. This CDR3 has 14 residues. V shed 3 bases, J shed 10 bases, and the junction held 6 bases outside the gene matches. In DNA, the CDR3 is TGTGCCAGCAGCTTCCGGACAGGCGGCTCACCCCTCCACTTT. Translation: CASSFRTGGSPLHF.

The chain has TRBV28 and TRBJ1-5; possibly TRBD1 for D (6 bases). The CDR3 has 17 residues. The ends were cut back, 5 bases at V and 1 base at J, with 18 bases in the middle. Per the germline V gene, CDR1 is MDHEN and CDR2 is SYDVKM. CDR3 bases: TGTGCCAGCAGTACCCACTTCGGACAGATAAGCAATCAGCCCCAGCATTTT. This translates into CASSTHFGQISNQPQHF.

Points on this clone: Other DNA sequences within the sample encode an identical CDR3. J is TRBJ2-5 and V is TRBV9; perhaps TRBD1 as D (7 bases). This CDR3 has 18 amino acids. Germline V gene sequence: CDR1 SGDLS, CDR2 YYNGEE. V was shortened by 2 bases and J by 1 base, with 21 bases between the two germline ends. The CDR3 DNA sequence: TGTGCCAGCAGCGTTGGGGGGCGAGGGGGCGGATTCCAAGAGACCCAGTACTTC. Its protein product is CASSVGGRGGGFQETQYF.

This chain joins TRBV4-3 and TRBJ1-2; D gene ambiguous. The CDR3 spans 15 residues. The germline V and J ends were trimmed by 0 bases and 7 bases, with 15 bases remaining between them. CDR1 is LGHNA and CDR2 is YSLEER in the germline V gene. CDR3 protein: CASSQDNLNSPGYTF. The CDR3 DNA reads TGCGCCAGCAGCCAAGATAACTTGAACAGTCCTGGCTACACCTTC.

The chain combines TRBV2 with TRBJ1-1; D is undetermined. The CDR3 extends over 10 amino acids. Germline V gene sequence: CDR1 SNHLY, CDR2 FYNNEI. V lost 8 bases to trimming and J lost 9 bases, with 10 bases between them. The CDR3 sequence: CASLVSKAFF. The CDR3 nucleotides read TGTGCCAGCCTCGTGAGTAAAGCTTTCTTT.

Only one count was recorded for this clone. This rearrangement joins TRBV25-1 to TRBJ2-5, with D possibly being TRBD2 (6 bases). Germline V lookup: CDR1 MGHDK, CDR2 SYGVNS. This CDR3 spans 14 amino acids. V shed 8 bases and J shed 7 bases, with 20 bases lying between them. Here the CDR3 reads CASGVAGPWGTQYF. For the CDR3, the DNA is TGTGCCAGCGGGGTCGCGGGGCCCTGGGGGACCCAGTACTTC.

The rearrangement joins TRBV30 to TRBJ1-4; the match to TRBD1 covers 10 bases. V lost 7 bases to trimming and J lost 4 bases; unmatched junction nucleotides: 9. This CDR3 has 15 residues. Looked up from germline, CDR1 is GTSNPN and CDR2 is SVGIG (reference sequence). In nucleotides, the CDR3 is TGTGCCTTAGGCGACGGGACAGGGGTTAATGAAAAACTGTTTTTT. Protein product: CALGDGTGVNEKLFF.

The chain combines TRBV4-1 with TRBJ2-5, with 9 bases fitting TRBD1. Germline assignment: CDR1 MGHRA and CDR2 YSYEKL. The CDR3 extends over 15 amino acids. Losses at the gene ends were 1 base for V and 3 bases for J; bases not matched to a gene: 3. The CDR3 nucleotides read TGCGCCAGCAGCCAAGGGGACAGGGTAAAAGAGACCCAGTACTTC. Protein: CASSQGDRVKETQYF.

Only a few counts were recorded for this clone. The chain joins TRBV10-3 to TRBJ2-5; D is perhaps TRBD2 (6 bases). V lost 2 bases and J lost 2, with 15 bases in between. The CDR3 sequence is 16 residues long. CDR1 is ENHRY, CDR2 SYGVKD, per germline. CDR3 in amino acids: CAISENIGGTQETQYF. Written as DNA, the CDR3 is TGTGCCATCAGTGAGAACATTGGCGGGACTCAAGAGACCCAGTACTTC.